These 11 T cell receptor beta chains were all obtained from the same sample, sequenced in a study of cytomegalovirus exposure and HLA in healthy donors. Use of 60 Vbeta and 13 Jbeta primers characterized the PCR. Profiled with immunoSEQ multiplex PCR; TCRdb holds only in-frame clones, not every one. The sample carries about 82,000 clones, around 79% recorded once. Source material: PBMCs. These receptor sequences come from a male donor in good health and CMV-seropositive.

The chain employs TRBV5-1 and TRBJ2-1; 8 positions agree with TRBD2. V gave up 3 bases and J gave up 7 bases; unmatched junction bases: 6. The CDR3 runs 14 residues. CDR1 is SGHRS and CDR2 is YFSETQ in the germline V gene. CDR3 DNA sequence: TGCGCCAGCAGCTGGGGGGGCGGGAGGAATGAGCAGTTCTTC. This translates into CASSWGGGRNEQFF.

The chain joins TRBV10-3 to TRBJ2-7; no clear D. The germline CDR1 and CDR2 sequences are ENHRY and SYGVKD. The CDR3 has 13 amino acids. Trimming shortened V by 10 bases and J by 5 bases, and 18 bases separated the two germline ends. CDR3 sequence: CATRKEEPHEQYF. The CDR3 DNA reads TGTGCCACCCGCAAAGAAGAGCCCCACGAGCAGTACTTC.

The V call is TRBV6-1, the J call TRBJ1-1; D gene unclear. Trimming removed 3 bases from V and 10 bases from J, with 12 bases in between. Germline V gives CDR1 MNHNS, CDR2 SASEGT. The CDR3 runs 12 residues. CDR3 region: CASSDNNEVAFF. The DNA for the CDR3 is TGTGCCAGCAGTGATAACAATGAAGTAGCTTTCTTT.

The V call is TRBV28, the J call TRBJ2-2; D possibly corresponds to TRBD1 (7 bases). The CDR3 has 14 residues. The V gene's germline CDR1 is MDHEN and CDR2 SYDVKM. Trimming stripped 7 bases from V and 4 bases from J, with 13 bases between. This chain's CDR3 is CASTIQGGTGELFF. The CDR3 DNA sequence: TGTGCCAGCACCATCCAGGGGGGCACCGGGGAGCTGTTTTTT.

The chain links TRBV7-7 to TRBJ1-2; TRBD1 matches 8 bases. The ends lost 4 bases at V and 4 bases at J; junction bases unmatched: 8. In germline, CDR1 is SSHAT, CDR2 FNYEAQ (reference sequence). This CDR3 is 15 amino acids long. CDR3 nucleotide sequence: TGTGCCAGCAGCTCAGGACAGGGAGGGGTCTATGGCTACACCTTC. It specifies CASSSGQGGVYGYTF.

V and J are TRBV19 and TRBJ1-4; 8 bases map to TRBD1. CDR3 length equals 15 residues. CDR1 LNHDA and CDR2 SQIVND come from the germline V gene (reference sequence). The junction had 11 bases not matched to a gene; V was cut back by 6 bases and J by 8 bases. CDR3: CASSESGGAGEKLFF. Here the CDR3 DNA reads TGTGCCAGTAGCGAATCAGGGGGCGCGGGGGAAAAACTGTTTTTT.

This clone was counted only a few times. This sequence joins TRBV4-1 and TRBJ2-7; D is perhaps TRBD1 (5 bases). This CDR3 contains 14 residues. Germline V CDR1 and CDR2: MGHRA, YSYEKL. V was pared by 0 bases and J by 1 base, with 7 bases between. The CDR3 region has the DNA TGCGCCAGCAGCCAAGACAGGGTATCCTACGAGCAGTACTTC. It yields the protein CASSQDRVSYEQYF.

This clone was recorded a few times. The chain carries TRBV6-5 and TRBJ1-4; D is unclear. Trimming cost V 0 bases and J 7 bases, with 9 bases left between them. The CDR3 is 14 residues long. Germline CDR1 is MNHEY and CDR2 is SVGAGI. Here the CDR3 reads CASSYSARGEKLFF. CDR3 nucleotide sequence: TGTGCCAGCAGTTACTCGGCCCGGGGTGAAAAACTGTTTTTT.

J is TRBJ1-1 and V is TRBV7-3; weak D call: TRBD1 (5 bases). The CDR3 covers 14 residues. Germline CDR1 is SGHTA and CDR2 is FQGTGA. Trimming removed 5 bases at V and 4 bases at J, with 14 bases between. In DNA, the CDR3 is TGTGCCAGCAGCCCATGGGGGGTTAGCACTGAAGCTTTCTTT. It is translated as CASSPWGVSTEAFF.

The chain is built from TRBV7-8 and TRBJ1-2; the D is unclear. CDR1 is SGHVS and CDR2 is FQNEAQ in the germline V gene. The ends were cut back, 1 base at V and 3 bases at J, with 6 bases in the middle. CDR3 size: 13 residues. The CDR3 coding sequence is TGTGCCAGCAGCTTAGGGAGGGACTATGGCTACACCTTC. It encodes CASSLGRDYGYTF.

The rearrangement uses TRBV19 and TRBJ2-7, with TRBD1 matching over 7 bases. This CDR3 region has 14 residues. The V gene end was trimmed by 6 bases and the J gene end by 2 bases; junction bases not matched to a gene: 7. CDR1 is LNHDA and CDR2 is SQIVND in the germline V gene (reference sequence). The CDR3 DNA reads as TGTGCCAGTAGAACCATGGGACAGCCCTACGAGCAGTACTTC. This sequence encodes CASRTMGQPYEQYF.